What follows are 26 T cell receptor beta chains derived from one specimen sequenced in a study of blood T cell repertoires in COVID-19. Repertoires were generated with immunoSEQ multiplex PCR, while TCRdb's copy carries only in-frame clones and drops some. This table holds about 45,000 clones, 87% found once. The sample consisted of peripheral blood. These TCRs come from a human donor in a cohort sampled during active COVID-19.

The V gene is TRBV7-3, the J gene TRBJ2-2, with TRBD2 matching 9 bases. The germline gives CDR1 SGHTA, CDR2 FQGTGA. The junction had 4 bases not matched to a gene; V was cut back by 5 bases and J by 6 bases. This CDR3 is 14 amino acids long. The CDR3 region is CASSRGTSPGELFF. CDR3 DNA: TGTGCCAGCAGCAGGGGGACTAGCCCCGGGGAGCTGTTTTTT.

CDR3 residues: CASSVTSSYNEQFF. CDR3 bases: TGTGCCAGCAGCGTAACGAGCTCCTACAATGAGCAGTTCTTC. This chain connects TRBV9 to TRBJ2-1; unclear D gene. The CDR3 runs to 14 residues. Between the trimmed V and J ends, which lost 1 base and 0 bases, there was a span of 5 bases. Germline V lookup: CDR1 SGDLS, CDR2 YYNGEE.

The count of this clone is one. The V gene is TRBV7-3, the J gene TRBJ2-2, with TRBD2 matching over 7 bases. The CDR3 covers 17 residues. Germline trimming cut 1 base from V and 3 bases from J; bases unmatched to any gene: 8. Germline V gene data show CDR1 as SGHTA and CDR2 as FQGTGA. This CDR3 is CASSLIRPGGDTGELFF. In nucleotides, the CDR3 is TGTGCCAGCAGCTTAATTCGGCCGGGAGGTGACACCGGGGAGCTGTTTTTT.

This chain connects TRBV4-1 to TRBJ1-1, with a tentative D call TRBD1 (5 bases). The CDR3 is made up of 17 amino acids. Germline-derived CDR1 and CDR2 are MGHRA and YSYEKL. Trimming cost V 4 bases and J 0 bases, with 18 bases left between them. CDR3 residues: CASSPGTAQEMNTEAFF. The CDR3 coding sequence is TGCGCCAGCAGCCCCGGGACTGCGCAAGAGATGAACACTGAAGCTTTCTTT.

This sequence joins TRBV12-5 and TRBJ1-5; TRBD1 might be the D (5 bases). This CDR3 spans 15 amino acids. Germline V gives CDR1 LGHNT, CDR2 FRNRAP. Trimming stripped 5 bases from V and 2 bases from J, with 13 bases between. CDR3 DNA sequence: TGTGCTAGTGGTCAAGGACATAGGGGCAATCAGCCCCAGCATTTT. It specifies CASGQGHRGNQPQHF.

This sequence joins TRBV5-4 and TRBJ1-3, with 10 bases that match TRBD1. CDR1 and CDR2 (germline): SGHNT, YYREEE (reference sequence). The ends lost 4 bases at V and 4 bases at J; junction bases unmatched: 2. The CDR3 spans 14 residues. The chain's CDR3 is CASSRQGAGNTIYF. The CDR3 DNA is TGTGCCAGCAGCAGACAGGGGGCGGGAAACACCATATATTTT.

The chain uses TRBV10-3 and TRBJ2-2, with a tentative D call TRBD1 (5 bases). The CDR3 consists of 13 residues. The germline CDR1 and CDR2 sequences are ENHRY and SYGVKD. Trimming cost V 6 bases and J 4 bases, with 9 bases left between them. The CDR3 reads CAIRAGRTGELFF. The CDR3 DNA reads as TGTGCCATCAGGGCAGGGCGCACCGGGGAGCTGTTTTTT.

The genes are TRBV28 and TRBJ1-6; D unresolved. There are 14 residues in the CDR3. The V gene lost 4 bases and the J gene lost 13 bases, with 17 bases spanning the gap. Germline V gene data show CDR1 as MDHEN and CDR2 as SYDVKM. CDR3 DNA sequence: TGTGCCAGCAGTTCCCCTCGGGCGGCGGGTCCCCTCCACTTT. The encoded protein is CASSSPRAAGPLHF.

The genes are TRBV7-6 and TRBJ2-7, with TRBD2 matching over 12 bases. CDR1 is SGHVS and CDR2 is FNYEAQ in the germline V gene. V gave up 1 base and J gave up 5 bases; unmatched junction bases: 0. This CDR3 comprises 14 residues. CDR3 sequence reads: CASSLGTSGNEQYF. The CDR3 coding sequence is TGTGCCAGCAGCTTAGGGACTAGCGGGAACGAGCAGTACTTC.

This clone was recorded a few times. V gene TRBV19 combines with J gene TRBJ2-7, with TRBD2 matching 11 bases. The CDR3 is 16 amino acids. Looked up from germline, CDR1 is LNHDA and CDR2 is SQIVND (reference sequence). With 5 bases clipped from V and 1 base from J, the junction kept 7 bases outside the gene matches. The CDR3 loop is CASSHPRTSGSYEQYF. The CDR3 region has the DNA TGTGCCAGTAGTCACCCCCGGACTAGCGGGTCCTACGAGCAGTACTTC.

CDR3: CASSPSGLASSYEQYF. In DNA form, the CDR3 reads TGTGCCAGCAGCCCCTCCGGACTAGCGAGTTCCTACGAGCAGTACTTC. The rearrangement links TRBV9 to TRBJ2-7; TRBD2 matches at 9 bases. This CDR3 has 16 residues. The germline gives CDR1 SGDLS, CDR2 YYNGEE. V lost 4 bases, J lost 1 base, and 9 bases stayed unmatched. The whole variable domain, remainder taken from reference TRBV9 and TRBJ2-7, is DSGVTQTPKHLITATGQRVTLRCSPRSGDLSVYWYQQSLDQGLQFLIQYYNGEERAKGNILERFSAQQFPDLHSELNLSSLELGDSALYFCASSPSGLASSYEQYFGPGTRLTVT.

V is TRBV5-1 and J is TRBJ2-5, with D hard to call. Germline values: CDR1 SGHRS, CDR2 YFSETQ. CDR3 length: 12 residues. V shed 5 bases and J shed 5 bases, with 10 bases lying between them. The CDR3, as DNA: TGCGCCAGCAGTCCTAAACGGGAGACCCAGTACTTC. Protein sequence: CASSPKRETQYF.

The chain recombines TRBV4-3 with TRBJ2-7, with a tentative D call TRBD2 (5 bases). V lost 1 base to trimming and J lost 2 bases, with 12 bases between them. Germline V gene lookup returns CDR1 LGHNA and CDR2 YSLEER. The CDR3 is made up of 15 amino acids. The CDR3 region has the DNA TGCGCCAGCAGCCAAGCGTTCCGGGGTACCTACGAGCAGTACTTC. Protein product: CASSQAFRGTYEQYF.

In its sample, this clone was seen a few times. The rearrangement joins TRBV28 to TRBJ2-1, with D possibly being TRBD2 (5 bases). Germline V lookup: CDR1 MDHEN, CDR2 SYDVKM. With 3 bases removed from V and 9 bases from J, the gap between germline ends came to 21 bases. The CDR3 loop spans 16 amino acids. The CDR3 reads CASSFPPTSSGPEQFF. The CDR3 bases are TGTGCCAGCAGTTTTCCCCCTACTAGTTCCGGTCCTGAGCAGTTCTTC.

This clone appeared once. V and J are TRBV7-8 and TRBJ2-2; 10 nucleotides align to TRBD1. The CDR3 is made up of 20 amino acids. The junction had 18 bases not matched to a gene; V was cut back by 5 bases and J by 3 bases. Germline assignment: CDR1 SGHVS and CDR2 FQNEAQ. The CDR3 is CASSRGRWPGDRGDTGELFF. In nucleotides, the CDR3 is TGTGCCAGCAGCCGAGGGAGATGGCCAGGGGACAGGGGAGACACCGGGGAGCTGTTTTTT.

V is TRBV5-6 and J is TRBJ1-3; a possible D gene is TRBD1 (6 bases). The CDR3 has 14 residues. V was clipped by 3 bases and J by 4 bases, with 11 bases between them. Germline CDR1 and CDR2: SGHDT and YYEEEE. CDR3 residues: CASSSGVWGNTIYF. DNA for the CDR3: TGTGCCAGCAGCTCAGGGGTATGGGGAAACACCATATATTTT.

The chain is built from TRBV13 and TRBJ1-5; a weak D match, TRBD1 (5 bases). Looked up from germline, CDR1 is PRHDT and CDR2 is FYEKMQ (reference sequence). The CDR3 loop spans 14 amino acids. Trimming took off 1 base at V and 6 bases at J, with 10 bases between the two ends. CDR3: CASSLAGTSQPQHF. CDR3 nucleotide sequence: TGTGCCAGCAGCTTAGCAGGGACTAGTCAGCCCCAGCATTTT.

The V call is TRBV7-2, the J call TRBJ2-2; TRBD2 aligns across 9 bases. The V gene end was trimmed by 3 bases and the J gene end by 7 bases; junction bases not matched to a gene: 6. The CDR3 is made up of 15 amino acids. CDR1 and CDR2 from the germline V gene are SGHTA and FQGNSA. CDR3 sequence (DNA): TGTGCCAGCAGCTTGATTAGCGGGAGTAGCGGGGAGCTGTTTTTT. It codes for CASSLISGSSGELFF. Full variable domain (rest looked up from reference TRBV7-2 and TRBJ2-2): GAGVSQSPSNKVTEKGKDVELRCDPISGHTALYWYRQSLGQGLEFLIYFQGNSAPDKSGLPSDRFSAERTGGSVSTLTIQRTQQEDSAVYLCASSLISGSSGELFFGEGSRLTVL.

V and J are TRBV10-2 and TRBJ2-7; 9 positions match TRBD2. The CDR3 has 19 amino acids. Germline values: CDR1 WSHSY, CDR2 SAAADI. Trimming cost V 0 bases and J 5 bases; bases outside gene matches: 17. The CDR3 sequence: CASSESNFWGGRVLDEQYF. The CDR3 DNA follows: TGCGCCAGCAGTGAGTCGAATTTTTGGGGCGGGAGGGTTCTGGACGAGCAGTACTTC.

The table lists this clone with a few counts. V is TRBV7-2 and J is TRBJ1-5; no reliable D call. The germline V and J ends were trimmed by 5 bases and 3 bases, with 8 bases remaining between them. CDR3 length: 13 residues. CDR1 is SGHTA, CDR2 FQGNSA, per germline. The CDR3 DNA reads TGTGCCAGCAGCGGAGAGCTCAATCAGCCCCAGCATTTT. This translates into CASSGELNQPQHF.

This clone has a single count. V and J are TRBV7-9 and TRBJ1-6; D gene ambiguous. The CDR3 covers 13 residues. V was trimmed by 2 bases and J by 7 bases, leaving 6 bases between them. Germline V gene data show CDR1 as SEHNR and CDR2 as FQNEAQ (reference sequence). CDR3 sequence: CASSLIENSPLHF. The CDR3 DNA reads as TGTGCCAGCAGCTTAATAGAGAATTCACCCCTCCACTTT.

The J gene is TRBJ2-5, the V gene TRBV9; 10 bases map to TRBD2. Germline V gene sequence: CDR1 SGDLS, CDR2 YYNGEE. After removal of 0 bases from V and 5 bases from J, the junction contained 4 bases not matched to a gene. The CDR3 has 15 residues. DNA of the CDR3: TGTGCCAGCAGCGTAGAGGGACTAGCGAGGGAGACCCAGTACTTC. Residues: CASSVEGLARETQYF.

This chain joins TRBV5-6 and TRBJ2-4; 11 bases align to TRBD1. Looked up from germline, CDR1 is SGHDT and CDR2 is YYEEEE. V shed 4 bases and J 12 bases; nucleotides not matched to a gene: 12. The CDR3 contains 15 residues. CDR3 in amino acids: CASSAWDRGVSSQYF. The CDR3 region has the DNA TGTGCCAGCAGCGCCTGGGACAGGGGGGTTTCGAGTCAGTACTTC.

The rearrangement links TRBV5-5 to TRBJ1-5; D is ambiguous. The CDR3 consists of 15 residues. With 0 bases removed from V and 3 bases from J, the gap between germline ends came to 10 bases. Germline V lookup: CDR1 SGHKS, CDR2 YYEKEE (reference sequence). The CDR3 loop is CASSLGQTINQPQHF. In DNA form, the CDR3 reads TGTGCCAGCAGCTTGGGGCAGACAATCAATCAGCCCCAGCATTTT. The full variable domain, completed using reference TRBV5-5 and TRBJ1-5, is DAGVTQSPTHLIKTRGQQVTLRCSPISGHKSVSWYQQVLGQGPQFIFQYYEKEERGRGNFPDRFSARQFPNYSSELNVNALLLGDSALYLCASSLGQTINQPQHFGDGTRLSIL.

The chain couples TRBV19 to TRBJ2-1; 7 bases align to TRBD1. The CDR3 contains 19 residues. The germline V gene has CDR1 LNHDA and CDR2 SQIVND (reference sequence). The V gene end was trimmed by 3 bases and the J gene end by 4 bases; junction bases not matched to a gene: 18. In DNA form, the CDR3 reads TGTGCCAGTAGTATGAAGGGGACAGTCACTCGTGGACGGTACAATGAGCAGTTCTTC. Encoded protein: CASSMKGTVTRGRYNEQFF. Together with reference TRBV19 and TRBJ2-1, the CDR3 gives the full variable domain: DGGITQSPKYLFRKEGQNVTLSCEQNLNHDAMYWYRQDPGQGLRLIYYSQIVNDFQKGDIAEGYSVSREKKESFPLTVTSAQKNPTAFYLCASSMKGTVTRGRYNEQFFGPGTRLTVL.

The chain carries TRBV4-1 and TRBJ1-4, with a weak D call TRBD1 (5 bases). The CDR3 covers 14 residues. The V and J ends lost 1 base and 8 bases respectively, with 11 bases between them. Germline CDR1 and CDR2: MGHRA and YSYEKL. CDR3 sequence (DNA): TGCGCCAGCAGCCAAGCTAGGGGTGGAGAAAAACTGTTTTTT. This translates into CASSQARGGEKLFF.